This is a list of T cell receptor beta chains from one sample in a study of T cell responses to AZD1222 COVID-19 vaccine. Method: immunoSEQ multiplex PCR; TCRdb's copy keeps in-frame clones and lacks some. The table lists tens of thousands of clones, nearly 85% of them singletons. The sequenced sample was peripheral blood, obtained on day 0 of AZD1222 vaccination. These receptors originate from an adult in good health. Both conserved end residues are part of each CDR3. A D gene is named only where the DNA matches it firmly. Not all rows give a size; the values are once, few, many and, for expanded clones, a class.

J gene | CDR3 length | D gene | V gene | clone size | CDR3 DNA | CDR3 protein
TRBJ1-1 | 11 | . | TRBV18 | . | TGTGCCAGCTCACCCTCCACTGAAGCTTTCTTT | CASSPSTEAFF
TRBJ2-7 | 15 | . | TRBV11-2 | . | TGTGCCAGCAGCTTAGCTTTAGGGGAAATCTACGAGCAGTACTTC | CASSLALGEIYEQYF
TRBJ2-1 | 14 | TRBD2 | TRBV24-1 | . | TGTGCCACCAGTGGCGGGAGTTCCTACAATGAGCAGTTCTTC | CATSGGSSYNEQFF
TRBJ1-6 | 15 | . | TRBV30 | . | TGTGCCTGGAGTGTTGGGGATCGTGGTAATTCACCCCTCCACTTT | CAWSVGDRGNSPLHF
TRBJ1-6 | 13 | . | TRBV21-1 | . | TGTGCCAGCAAAGCGAAGATCGGGTCACCCCTCCACTTT | CASKAKIGSPLHF
TRBJ2-2 | 15 | . | TRBV7-2 | . | TGTGCCAGCAGCTTAGCGGGGTCTTACACCGGGGAGCTGTTTTTT | CASSLAGSYTGELFF
TRBJ1-5 | 14 | . | TRBV16 | . | TGTGCCAGCAGACCGGGCCGGGGCAATCAGCCCCAGCATTTT | CASRPGRGNQPQHF
TRBJ2-2 | 14 | TRBD1 | TRBV2 | . | TGTGCCAGCGGTGGACAGGGTGGAACCGGGGAGCTGTTTTTT | CASGGQGGTGELFF
TRBJ1-2 | 13 | . | TRBV7-2 | . | TGTGCCAGCAGCTTATGGCAGAACTATGGCTACACCTTC | CASSLWQNYGYTF
TRBJ2-7 | 13 | . | TRBV5-4 | . | TGTGCCAGCAGCGCCGGACAGTCCTACGAGCAGTACTTC | CASSAGQSYEQYF
TRBJ1-4 | 14 | TRBD1 | TRBV7-8 | . | TGTGCCAGCAGCCTTCGGGACAGAAATGAAAAACTGTTTTTT | CASSLRDRNEKLFF
TRBJ1-4 | 15 | . | TRBV5-1 | . | TGCGCCAGCAGCTTGGACGGAGCAACTAATGAAAAACTGTTTTTT | CASSLDGATNEKLFF
TRBJ2-7 | 15 | TRBD2 | TRBV15 | . | TGTGCCACCAGCCAAGGGCTAGCGGGAGTTTACGAGCAGTACTTC | CATSQGLAGVYEQYF
TRBJ2-7 | 14 | TRBD2 | TRBV7-2 | . | TGTGCCAGCAGCTTAGGCGGGGGGAAATACGAGCAGTACTTC | CASSLGGGKYEQYF
TRBJ1-1 | 14 | TRBD1 | TRBV19 | . | TGTGCCAGTAGGTTACTACAGGGGGCGCGGGGAGCTTTCTTT | CASRLLQGARGAFF
TRBJ1-6 | 16 | . | TRBV24-1 | . | TGTGCCACCAGTGATTTGCAATGGGTTGCTAATTCACCCCTCCACTTT | CATSDLQWVANSPLHF
TRBJ1-2 | 13 | . | TRBV28 | once | TGTGCCAGCAGTTTGGCACAGAACTATGGCTACACCTTC | CASSLAQNYGYTF
TRBJ2-1 | 15 | . | TRBV9 | . | TGTGCCAGCAGCGTAGCTACAAAGGGTAGTAATGAGCAGTTCTTC | CASSVATKGSNEQFF
TRBJ2-5 | 14 | TRBD1 | TRBV25-1 | . | TGTGCCAGCAGTGAATATGACAGGGGGGAGACCCAGTACTTC | CASSEYDRGETQYF
TRBJ2-3 | 14 | . | TRBV24-1 | . | TGTGCCACCCACGGAGGGGGGGCTTCAAATACGCAGTATTTT | CATHGGGASNTQYF
TRBJ2-7 | 15 | TRBD1 | TRBV10-1 | . | TGCGCCAGCAGTGAGGGACAGGGTCTAAACTACGAGCAGTACTTC | CASSEGQGLNYEQYF
TRBJ2-1 | 14 | . | TRBV19 | once | TGTGCCAGTACCTCCCGAGACACCTACAATGAGCAGTTCTTC | CASTSRDTYNEQFF
TRBJ1-1 | 14 | . | TRBV7-2 | . | TGTGCCAGCAGCCGCTTCGGGGTGAACACTGAAGCTTTCTTT | CASSRFGVNTEAFF
TRBJ2-2 | 16 | TRBD1 | TRBV5-1 | . | TGCGCCAGCAGCTCCACGGGACAGAGGGGGACCGGGGAGCTGTTTTTT | CASSSTGQRGTGELFF
TRBJ1-6 | 15 | . | TRBV4-1 | . | TGCGCCAGCAGCCAAGGGAACAGGGATAATTCACCCCTCCACTTT | CASSQGNRDNSPLHF
TRBJ2-7 | 19 | . | TRBV28 | few | TGTGCCAGCAGTTTAGGGCTTACCTTCACTAGGGCATCTAACTACGAGCAGTACTTC | CASSLGLTFTRASNYEQYF
TRBJ1-2 | 12 | . | TRBV24-1 | . | TGTGCCACCTGGGACTCGAGCTATGGCTACACCTTC | CATWDSSYGYTF
TRBJ1-5 | 17 | . | TRBV14 | . | TGTGCCAGCAGCCCGCCAGGGGCCCCCGGGGGCGATCAGCCCCAGCATTTT | CASSPPGAPGGDQPQHF
TRBJ2-7 | 15 | . | TRBV21-1 | . | TGTGCCAGCAGCAAAGCGTGGGTATGTACCTACGAGCAGTACTTC | CASSKAWVCTYEQYF
TRBJ1-1 | 13 | TRBD1 | TRBV5-1 | . | TGCGCCAGCAGCTTCCGACAGGGAACTGAAGCTTTCTTT | CASSFRQGTEAFF
TRBJ1-5 | 15 | . | TRBV2 | . | TGTGCCAGCAGTCCCGCGGCCAGGGGACCTGGGCCCCAGCATTTT | CASSPAARGPGPQHF
TRBJ1-6 | 16 | . | TRBV3-1/TRBV3-2 | . | TGTGCCAGCAGCCCCCAGGGAATGGGCCGCCATTCACCCCTCCACTTT | CASSPQGMGRHSPLHF
TRBJ2-1 | 16 | . | TRBV7-3 | . | TGTGCCAGCAGCTACCCCTGGGGGGACGGGCCGAATGAGCAGTTCTTC | CASSYPWGDGPNEQFF
TRBJ1-3 | 17 | . | TRBV5-6 | . | TGTGCCAGCAGCGCGCGGCGGCCAGGGCTCTCTGGAAACACCATATATTTT | CASSARRPGLSGNTIYF
TRBJ2-5 | 14 | . | TRBV6-6 | . | TGTGCCAGCAGTTACTCTTCCAGGGGAGAGACCCAGTACTTC | CASSYSSRGETQYF
TRBJ1-6 | 15 | . | TRBV28 | . | TGTGCCAGCAGTTTCTACCGAGACTATAATTCACCCCTCCACTTT | CASSFYRDYNSPLHF
TRBJ2-6 | 18 | TRBD2 | TRBV18 | . | TGTGCCAGCTCACCACTAGGGACTAGGGGCGATGGGGCCAACGTCCTGACTTTC | CASSPLGTRGDGANVLTF